A selection of T cell receptor beta chains follows, all from one sample in a study of beta chain features in type 1 diabetes. Data came from immunoSEQ multiplex PCR; TCRdb stores just in-frame clones and leaves some out. Here the sample spans 200,000 to 250,000 clones, approximately 15% being singletons. The sequencing input was naive CD4+ T cells from blood. The origin of the receptors is a man younger than 45 with type 1 diabetes. The CDR3 runs from the conserved cysteine through the conserved F or W. A D gene is named only where the DNA matches it firmly. Size is omitted from some rows. Given values are once, few, many or a class for expanded clones.

D gene,CDR3 length,J gene,clone size,V gene,CDR3 DNA,CDR3 protein
TRBD1,20,TRBJ1-5,NA,TRBV9,TGTGCCAGCAGCAGCGGCGGGACAGGGAATTTTGGGGCTAGCAATCAGCCCCAGCATTTT,CASSSGGTGNFGASNQPQHF
NA,15,TRBJ2-3,few,TRBV2,TGTGCCAGCAGTGACAGATTCTCTAGCACAGATACGCAGTATTTT,CASSDRFSSTDTQYF
NA,13,TRBJ2-3,NA,TRBV29-1,TGCAGCGGGGGGCGAGGGGGTAAAGATACGCAGTATTTT,CSGGRGGKDTQYF
TRBD2,14,TRBJ2-7,NA,TRBV27,TGTGCCAGCAGTCCGGGGCTAGCGGGATACGCCCCAACCTTC,CASSPGLAGYAPTF
TRBD2,15,TRBJ2-4,few,TRBV4-2,TGTGCCAGCAGCCGAGTAGCGGGAGAGGAAAACATTCAGTACTTC,CASSRVAGEENIQYF
NA,15,TRBJ2-7,NA,TRBV21-1,TGTGCCAGCAGCAAGTTAGCGGGAGAGTCCCACGAGCAGTACTTC,CASSKLAGESHEQYF
NA,18,TRBJ2-6,NA,TRBV6-1,TGTGCCAGCAGTGGGAAGGGGGGGATGAGCTCTGGGGCCAACGTCCTGACTTTC,CASSGKGGMSSGANVLTF
NA,13,TRBJ1-1,few,TRBV27,TGTGCCAGCAGTTTAATCTTAAGGGGTGAAGCTTTCTTT,CASSLILRGEAFF
NA,15,TRBJ1-1,few,TRBV7-9,TGTGCCAGCAGCGAGAGGGTCTTTTGGGACTCTGAAGCTTTCTTT,CASSERVFWDSEAFF
TRBD2,18,TRBJ2-1,NA,TRBV5-1,TGCGCCAGCAGCTTGTCGCGTGTCGGGACTAGCGTTGACAATGAGCAGTTCTTC,CASSLSRVGTSVDNEQFF
TRBD1,16,TRBJ1-4,NA,TRBV25-1,TGTGCCAGCAGTGACCCGGGACAGGGGAGGAATGAAAAACTGTTTTTT,CASSDPGQGRNEKLFF
NA,12,TRBJ1-6,NA,TRBV5-4,TGTGCCACCAGTCCGCCGGGTTCACCCCTCCACTTT,CATSPPGSPLHF
TRBD1,14,TRBJ1-5,NA,TRBV29-1,TGCAGCGTACGGACAGGGGGCGGCAATCAGCCCCAGCATTTT,CSVRTGGGNQPQHF
NA,14,TRBJ1-2,few,TRBV7-2,TGTGCCAGCAGCTTTACGAATATCAGAGGAGGCTACACCTTC,CASSFTNIRGGYTF
TRBD1,16,TRBJ2-3,NA,TRBV5-1,TGCGCCAGCAGCTTGCCGGGACAGGGGCTGACAGATACGCAGTATTTT,CASSLPGQGLTDTQYF
TRBD1,11,TRBJ1-1,NA,TRBV6-5,TGTGCCAGCAGTACGGACAGGGGGGCTTTCTTT,CASSTDRGAFF
TRBD1,12,TRBJ2-7,NA,TRBV6-1,TGTGCCACCGGGGACAGGTCCTACGAGCAGTACTTC,CATGDRSYEQYF
NA,13,TRBJ1-1,NA,TRBV5-6,TGTGCCAGCAGCTTGGTGGTGAGGACTGAAGCTTTCTTT,CASSLVVRTEAFF
TRBD2,14,TRBJ2-7,NA,TRBV2,TGTGCCAGCAGTGAATTGTCGGGGGAGGGTGAGCAGTACTTC,CASSELSGEGEQYF
NA,13,TRBJ1-1,few,TRBV30,TGTGCCTGGAGTCCTCAGACTAACACTGAAGCTTTCTTT,CAWSPQTNTEAFF
NA,15,TRBJ2-1,NA,TRBV2,TGTGCCAGCAGTTTCCAACTCGGCTCCTACAATGAGCAGTTCTTC,CASSFQLGSYNEQFF
NA,16,TRBJ1-1,NA,TRBV30,TGTGCCTGGACGGGAGGGCCTCCTACCGTGAACACTGAAGCTTTCTTT,CAWTGGPPTVNTEAFF
NA,15,TRBJ2-7,NA,TRBV15,TGTGCCACCAGCAGAGGACCGCCTCGAGCGGTTGAGCAGTACTTC,CATSRGPPRAVEQYF
NA,14,TRBJ2-4,NA,TRBV7-2,TGTGCCAGCAGCTTATATGGGGGGTCCGACATTCAGTACTTC,CASSLYGGSDIQYF
TRBD1,14,TRBJ1-5,few,TRBV5-1,TGCGCCAGCAGTTCCGGGACAGGGAATCAGCCCCAGCATTTT,CASSSGTGNQPQHF
TRBD2,15,TRBJ2-3,few,TRBV6-5,TGTGCCAGCAGTTATAGGGCTAGCGGGGCGGATACGCAGTATTTT,CASSYRASGADTQYF
TRBD1,13,TRBJ1-2,NA,TRBV2,TGTGCCAGCAGCGTAACAGGGGGCAATGGCTACACCTTC,CASSVTGGNGYTF
NA,13,TRBJ1-1,NA,TRBV19,TGTGCCAGTGGAGATCAGATGAACACTGAAGCTTTCTTT,CASGDQMNTEAFF
TRBD2,14,TRBJ2-3,few,TRBV11-2,TGTGCCAGCAGCTTTAGCGGGGGGATGGATACGCAGTATTTT,CASSFSGGMDTQYF
TRBD2,19,TRBJ2-3,NA,TRBV28,TGTGCCAGCAGTCGTCGGGACGAAAGACTAGCGGGCTACACAGATACGCAGTATTTT,CASSRRDERLAGYTDTQYF
TRBD2,18,TRBJ2-2,NA,TRBV9,TGTGCCAGCAGCCCTACGTCGGTGACTAGCGGGACCGGCGGGGAGCTGTTTTTT,CASSPTSVTSGTGGELFF
NA,15,TRBJ1-5,few,TRBV9,TGTGCCAGCAGCGTAGAAGGGGGTCACAATCAGCCCCAGCATTTT,CASSVEGGHNQPQHF
TRBD2,16,TRBJ2-7,few,TRBV5-6,TGTGCCAGCAGCCTGACCTCTAGCGGGCTCACCTACGAGCAGTACTTC,CASSLTSSGLTYEQYF
TRBD2,15,TRBJ2-7,few,TRBV4-1,TGCGCCAGCAGTCTGCAGCGGGAGGTTTCCTACGAGCAGTACTTC,CASSLQREVSYEQYF
TRBD1,16,TRBJ2-2,NA,TRBV7-9,TGTGCCAGCAGCTTAGGAGCAGGGGGCTTCACCGGGGAGCTGTTTTTT,CASSLGAGGFTGELFF